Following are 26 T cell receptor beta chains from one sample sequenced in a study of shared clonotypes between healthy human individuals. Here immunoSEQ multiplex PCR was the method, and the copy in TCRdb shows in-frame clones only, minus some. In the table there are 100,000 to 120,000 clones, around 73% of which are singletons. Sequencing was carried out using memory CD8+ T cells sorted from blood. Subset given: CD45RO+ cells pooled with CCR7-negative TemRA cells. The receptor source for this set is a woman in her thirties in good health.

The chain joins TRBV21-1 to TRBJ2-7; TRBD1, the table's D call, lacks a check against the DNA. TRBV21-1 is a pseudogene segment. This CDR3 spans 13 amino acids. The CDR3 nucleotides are TGTGCCAGCAGCAAGCGGACAGTTTACGAGCAGTACTTC. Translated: CASSKRTVYEQYF.

The CDR3 loop is CASSTRGVRMETQYF. DNA of the CDR3: TGTGCCAGCAGCACCCGCGGCGTAAGAATGGAGACCCAGTACTTC. The V gene is TRBV28, the J gene TRBJ2-5; D unresolved. Germline loops: CDR1 MDHEN, CDR2 SYDVKM. Between the trimmed V and J ends, which lost 6 bases and 5 bases, there was a span of 19 bases. There are 15 residues in the CDR3.

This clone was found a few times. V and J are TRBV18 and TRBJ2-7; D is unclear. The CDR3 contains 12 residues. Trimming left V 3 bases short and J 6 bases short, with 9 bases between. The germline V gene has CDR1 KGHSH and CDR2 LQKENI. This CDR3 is CASSPELGEQYF. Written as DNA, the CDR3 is TGTGCCAGCTCACCGGAGTTGGGCGAGCAGTACTTC.

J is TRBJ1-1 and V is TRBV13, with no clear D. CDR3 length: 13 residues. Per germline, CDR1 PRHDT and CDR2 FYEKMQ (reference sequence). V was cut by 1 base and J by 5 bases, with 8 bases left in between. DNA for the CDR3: TGTGCCAGCAGCTTAGATCTGGCTACTGAAGCTTTCTTT. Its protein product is CASSLDLATEAFF.

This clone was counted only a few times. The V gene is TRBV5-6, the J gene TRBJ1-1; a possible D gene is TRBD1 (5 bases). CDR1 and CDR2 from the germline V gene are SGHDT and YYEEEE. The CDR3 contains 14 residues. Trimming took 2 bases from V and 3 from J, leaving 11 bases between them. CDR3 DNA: TGTGCCAGCAGCTTAGGAGGGGATGACACTGAAGCTTTCTTT. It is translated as CASSLGGDDTEAFF.

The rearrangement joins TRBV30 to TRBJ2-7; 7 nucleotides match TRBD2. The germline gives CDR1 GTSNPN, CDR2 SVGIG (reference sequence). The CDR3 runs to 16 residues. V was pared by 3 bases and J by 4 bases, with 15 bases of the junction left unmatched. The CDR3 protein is CAWSFNAAGYAYEQYF. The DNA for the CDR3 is TGTGCCTGGAGCTTTAATGCAGCGGGATATGCGTACGAGCAGTACTTC.

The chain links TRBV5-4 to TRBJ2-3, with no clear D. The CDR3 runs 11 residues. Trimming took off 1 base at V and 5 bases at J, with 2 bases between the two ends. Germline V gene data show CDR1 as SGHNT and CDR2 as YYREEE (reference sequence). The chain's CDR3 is CASSLLDTQYF. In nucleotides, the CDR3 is TGTGCCAGCAGCTTGTTAGATACGCAGTATTTT.

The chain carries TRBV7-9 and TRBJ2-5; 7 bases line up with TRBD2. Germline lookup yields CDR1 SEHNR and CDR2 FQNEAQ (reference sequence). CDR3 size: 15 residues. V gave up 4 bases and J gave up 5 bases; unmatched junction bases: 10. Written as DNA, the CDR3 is TGTGCCAGCAGCTCGGAAATTACTAGCGCGGAGACCCAGTACTTC. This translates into CASSSEITSAETQYF.

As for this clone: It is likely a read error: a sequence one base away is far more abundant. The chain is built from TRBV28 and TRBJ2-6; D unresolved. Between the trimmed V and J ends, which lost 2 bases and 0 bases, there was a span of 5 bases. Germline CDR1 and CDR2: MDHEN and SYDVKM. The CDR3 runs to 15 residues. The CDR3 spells CASSLIDSGANVLTF. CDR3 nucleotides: TGTGCCAGCAGTTTAATCGACTCTGGGGCCAACGTCCTGACTTTC.

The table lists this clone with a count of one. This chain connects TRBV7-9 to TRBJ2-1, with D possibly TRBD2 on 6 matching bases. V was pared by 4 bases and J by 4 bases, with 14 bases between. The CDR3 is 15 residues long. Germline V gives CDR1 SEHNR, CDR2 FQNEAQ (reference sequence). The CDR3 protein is CASSSSLAVYNEQFF. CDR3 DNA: TGTGCCAGCAGCTCCTCTTTAGCGGTATACAATGAGCAGTTCTTC.

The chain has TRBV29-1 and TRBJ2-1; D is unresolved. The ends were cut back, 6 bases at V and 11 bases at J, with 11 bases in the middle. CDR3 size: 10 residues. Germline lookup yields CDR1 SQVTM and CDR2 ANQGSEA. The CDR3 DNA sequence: TGCAGCGTGCTCGCGGTTAAGCAGTTCTTC. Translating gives CSVLAVKQFF.

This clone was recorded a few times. In DNA, the CDR3 is TGTGCCAGCAGAGACCAAGGCCTCGTGGCTTTCTTT. Translating gives CASRDQGLVAFF. The chain combines TRBV6-1 with TRBJ1-1; D remains unclear. This CDR3 has 12 residues. V was cut by 6 bases and J by 11 bases, with 16 bases left in between. CDR1 and CDR2 from the germline V gene are MNHNS and SASEGT.

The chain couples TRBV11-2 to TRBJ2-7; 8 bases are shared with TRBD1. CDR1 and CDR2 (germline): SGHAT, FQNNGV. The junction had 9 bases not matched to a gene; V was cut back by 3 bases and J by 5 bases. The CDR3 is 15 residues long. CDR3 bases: TGTGCCAGCAGCTTCGAAGGACAGGGTGTAAACGAGCAGTACTTC. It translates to CASSFEGQGVNEQYF.

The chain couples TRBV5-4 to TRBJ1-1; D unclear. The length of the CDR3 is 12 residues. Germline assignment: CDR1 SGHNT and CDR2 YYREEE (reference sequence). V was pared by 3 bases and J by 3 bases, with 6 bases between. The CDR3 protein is CASSSWDTEAFF. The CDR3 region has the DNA TGTGCCAGCAGCTCCTGGGACACTGAAGCTTTCTTT.

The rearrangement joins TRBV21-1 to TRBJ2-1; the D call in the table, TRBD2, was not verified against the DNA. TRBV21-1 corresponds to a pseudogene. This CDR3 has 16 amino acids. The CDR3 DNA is TGTGCCAGCAGCACCGGGACTAGCGGGAGGTGGTTTGAGCAGTTCTTC. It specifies CASSTGTSGRWFEQFF.

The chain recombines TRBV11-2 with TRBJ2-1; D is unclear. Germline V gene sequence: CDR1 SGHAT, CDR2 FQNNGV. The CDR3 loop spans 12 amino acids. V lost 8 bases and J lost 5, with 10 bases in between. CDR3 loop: CASAIGHNEQFF. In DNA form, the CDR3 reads TGTGCCAGCGCCATAGGCCACAATGAGCAGTTCTTC.

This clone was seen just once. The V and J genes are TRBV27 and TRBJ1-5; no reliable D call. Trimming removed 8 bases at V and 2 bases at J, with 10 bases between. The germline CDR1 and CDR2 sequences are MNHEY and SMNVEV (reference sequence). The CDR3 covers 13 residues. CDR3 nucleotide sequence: TGTGCCAGCGGCCTTGCGGGCAATCAGCCCCAGCATTTT. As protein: CASGLAGNQPQHF.

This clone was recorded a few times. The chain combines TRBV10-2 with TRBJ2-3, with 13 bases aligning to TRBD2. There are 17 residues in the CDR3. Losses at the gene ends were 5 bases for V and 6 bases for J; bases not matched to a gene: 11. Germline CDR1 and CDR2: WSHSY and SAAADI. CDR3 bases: TGCGCCAGCAGTCCCCCGGGACTAGCGGGGATGGGGGATACGCAGTATTTT. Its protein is CASSPPGLAGMGDTQYF.

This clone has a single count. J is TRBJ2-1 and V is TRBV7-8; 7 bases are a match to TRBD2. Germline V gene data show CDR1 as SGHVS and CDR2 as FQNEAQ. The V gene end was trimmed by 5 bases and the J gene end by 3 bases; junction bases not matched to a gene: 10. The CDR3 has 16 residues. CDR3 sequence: CASSAGALADYNEQFF. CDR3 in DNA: TGTGCCAGCAGCGCGGGCGCCCTAGCGGACTACAATGAGCAGTTCTTC.

The DNA of the CDR3 is TGTGCCAGCAGCCTAGATCCGGGACTCAACACAGATACGCAGTATTTT. Translated, it gives CASSLDPGLNTDTQYF. J is TRBJ2-3 and V is TRBV7-2; a weak D match, TRBD2 (6 bases). This CDR3 contains 16 residues. The germline CDR1 and CDR2 sequences are SGHTA and FQGNSA. Trimming removed 5 bases from V and 2 bases from J, with 17 bases in between.

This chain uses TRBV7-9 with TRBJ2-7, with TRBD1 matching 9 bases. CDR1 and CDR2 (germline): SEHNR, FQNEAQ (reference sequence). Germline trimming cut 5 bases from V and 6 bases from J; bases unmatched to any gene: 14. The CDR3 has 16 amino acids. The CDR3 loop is CASSRRDRVKLTEQYF. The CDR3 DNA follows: TGTGCCAGCAGCCGCCGGGACAGGGTCAAGTTGACCGAGCAGTACTTC.

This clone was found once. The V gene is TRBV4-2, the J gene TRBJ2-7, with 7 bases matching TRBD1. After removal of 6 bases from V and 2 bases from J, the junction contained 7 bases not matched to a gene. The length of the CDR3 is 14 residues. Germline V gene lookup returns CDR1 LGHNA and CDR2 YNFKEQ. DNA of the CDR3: TGTGCCAGCAGGCCCGGACAGGATCCCTACGAGCAGTACTTC. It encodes CASRPGQDPYEQYF.

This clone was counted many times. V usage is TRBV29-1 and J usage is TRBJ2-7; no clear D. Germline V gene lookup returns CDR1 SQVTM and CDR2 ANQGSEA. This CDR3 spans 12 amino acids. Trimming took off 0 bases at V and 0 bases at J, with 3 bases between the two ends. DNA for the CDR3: TGCAGCGTTGAAGACTCCTCCTACGAGCAGTACTTC. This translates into CSVEDSSYEQYF.

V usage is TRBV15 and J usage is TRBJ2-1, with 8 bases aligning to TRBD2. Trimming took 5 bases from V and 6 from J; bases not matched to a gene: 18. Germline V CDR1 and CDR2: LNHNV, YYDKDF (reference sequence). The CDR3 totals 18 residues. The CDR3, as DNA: TGTGCCACCAGCCCCAGGCGGGGTGAGCGGGAGTGGGGCAATGAGCAGTTCTTC. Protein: CATSPRRGEREWGNEQFF.

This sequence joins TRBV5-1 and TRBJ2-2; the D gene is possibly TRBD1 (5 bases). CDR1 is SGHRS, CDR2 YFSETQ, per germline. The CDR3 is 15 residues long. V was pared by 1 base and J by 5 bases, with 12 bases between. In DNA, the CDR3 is TGCGCCAGCAGCTTGACCCAGGGATGGACCGGGGAGCTGTTTTTT. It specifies CASSLTQGWTGELFF. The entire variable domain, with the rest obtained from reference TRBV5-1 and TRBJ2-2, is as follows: KAGVTQTPRYLIKTRGQQVTLSCSPISGHRSVSWYQQTPGQGLQFLFEYFSETQRNKGNFPGRFSGRQFSNSRSEMNVSTLELGDSALYLCASSLTQGWTGELFFGEGSRLTVL.

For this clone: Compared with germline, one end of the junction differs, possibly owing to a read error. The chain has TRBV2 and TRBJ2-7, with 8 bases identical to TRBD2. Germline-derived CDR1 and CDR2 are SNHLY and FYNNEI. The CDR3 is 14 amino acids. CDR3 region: CASGEPGLVTEQYF. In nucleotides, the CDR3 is TGTGCCAGCGGTGAACCGGGACTAGTAACCGAGCAGTACTTC. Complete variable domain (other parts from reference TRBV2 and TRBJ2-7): EPEVTQTPSHQVTQMGQEVILRCVPISNHLYFYWYRQILGQKVEFLVSFYNNEISEKSEIFDDQFSVERPDGSNFTLKIRSTKLEDSAMYFCASGEPGLVTEQYFGPGTRLTVT.